The 12 T cell receptor beta chains presented below share a single source sample, sequenced in a study of CD8 T cells in ankylosing spondylitis (dated by TCRdb to 2016 to 2017). The method was 5' RACE. Instrument on record: Illumina HiSeq 2500. TCRdb itself trimmed the public reads at Q25 with fastp, ran MiXCR and retained productive beta chains. CDR3 protein sequences are deduplicated, and each keeps its most common genes and DNA. In this sample the table shows 300,000 to 400,000 distinct CDR3 sequences, around 15% of which occur a single time. 1.1% of the sample goes to the ten largest clones. Input material: blood, either unsorted or a sorted T cell fraction (not recorded which). Receptors originate from a male donor with ankylosing spondylitis or in good health (not recorded which).

The V and J genes are TRBV5-1 and TRBJ2-5, with D perhaps assigned TRBD1 or TRBD2 (5 bases each). Trimming left V 4 bases short and J 2 bases short, with 15 bases between. Germline V gives CDR1 SGHRS, CDR2 YFSETQ. The CDR3 is made up of 15 amino acids. The CDR3 protein is CASSGGGPIQETQYF. The DNA for the CDR3 is TGCGCCAGCAGCGGTGGGGGACCTATTCAAGAGACCCAGTACTTC. The full variable domain, rest sourced from reference TRBV5-1 and TRBJ2-5, is KAGVTQTPRYLIKTRGQQVTLSCSPISGHRSVSWYQQTPGQGLQFLFEYFSETQRNKGNFPGRFSGRQFSNSRSEMNVSTLELGDSALYLCASSGGGPIQETQYFGPGTRLLVL.

This clonotype has more than one count but fewer than ten. This chain uses TRBV10-2 with TRBJ2-2, with D tentatively TRBD1 (6 bases). V gave up 6 bases and J gave up 6 bases, with 11 bases separating them. This CDR3 has 13 residues. The germline V gene encodes CDR1 WSHSY and CDR2 SAAADI. CDR3 protein: CASRASGAGELFF. The CDR3 coding sequence is TGCGCCAGCAGGGCCTCAGGGGCCGGGGAGCTGTTTTTT.

A few counts support this clonotype. The rearrangement uses TRBV4-1 and TRBJ1-5; 7 bases align to TRBD1. Germline CDR1 is MGHRA and CDR2 is YSYEKL. V was pared by 4 bases and J by 8 bases, with 8 bases of the junction left unmatched. This CDR3 contains 14 residues. CDR3 loop: CASSLQGVGEPQHF. The CDR3 bases are TGCGCCAGCAGCCTTCAGGGGGTCGGGGAGCCCCAGCATTTT.

The rearrangement joins TRBV4-1 to TRBJ2-7; 8 positions agree with TRBD2. Germline CDR1 and CDR2: MGHRA and YSYEKL. This CDR3 has 16 amino acids. V lost 0 bases and J lost 6; bases outside the gene matches: 10. The CDR3 reads CASSQEVLAASPEQYF. The CDR3 coding sequence is TGCGCCAGCAGCCAAGAAGTACTAGCGGCCTCCCCCGAGCAGTACTTC.

V and J are TRBV5-5 and TRBJ2-5; 9 bases align to TRBD1. The CDR3 totals 15 residues. Trimming took 2 bases from V and 4 from J; bases not matched to a gene: 6. CDR1 and CDR2 from the germline V gene are SGHKS and YYEKEE (reference sequence). The CDR3 loop is CASSFTGGGGETQYF. CDR3 nucleotides: TGTGCCAGCAGCTTTACAGGGGGCGGAGGAGAGACCCAGTACTTC. The complete variable domain, with remaining parts taken from reference TRBV5-5 and TRBJ2-5, reads DAGVTQSPTHLIKTRGQQVTLRCSPISGHKSVSWYQQVLGQGPQFIFQYYEKEERGRGNFPDRFSARQFPNYSSELNVNALLLGDSALYLCASSFTGGGGETQYFGPGTRLLVL.

V gene TRBV7-2 combines with J gene TRBJ1-1, with 9 bases aligning to TRBD1. V lost 3 bases and J lost 12; bases outside the gene matches: 11. This CDR3 has 14 amino acids. Looked up from germline, CDR1 is SGHTA and CDR2 is FQGNSA. The CDR3 region has the DNA TGTGCCAGCAGCTTGGAACAGGGGGCCGCTAGCCCTTTCTTT. Translation gives CASSLEQGAASPFF.

The chain is built from TRBV5-1 and TRBJ2-2; D might be TRBD1 (6 bases). From germline, CDR1 is SGHRS and CDR2 YFSETQ. The CDR3 has 13 residues. The V gene lost 4 bases and the J gene lost 5 bases, with 9 bases spanning the gap. CDR3 in amino acids: CASSKQGTGELFF. The CDR3 nucleotides are TGCGCCAGCAGCAAACAGGGTACCGGGGAGCTGTTTTTT.

The table lists this clonotype with a few counts. The chain links TRBV11-2 to TRBJ2-2, with D unclear. V was cut by 5 bases and J by 6 bases, with 13 bases left in between. Germline loops: CDR1 SGHAT, CDR2 FQNNGV. This CDR3 has 14 amino acids. The CDR3 protein is CASSLGIGPGELFF. The CDR3 DNA reads as TGTGCCAGCAGCCTAGGGATTGGCCCCGGGGAGCTGTTTTTT.

This clonotype was detected a few times. The chain joins TRBV10-3 to TRBJ1-1; D not resolved. CDR1 is ENHRY and CDR2 is SYGVKD in the germline V gene. V was pared by 3 bases and J by 6 bases, with 8 bases between. CDR3 length: 12 amino acids. The DNA for the CDR3 is TGTGCCATCAGTGAAAAGGAATCTGAAGCTTTCTTT. Protein sequence: CAISEKESEAFF.

This clonotype was seen ten or more times. CDR3 region: CASSESPSGRGNEQFF. CDR3 nucleotides: TGCGCCAGCAGTGAGTCGCCTAGCGGGAGAGGTAATGAGCAGTTCTTC. The chain recombines TRBV10-1 with TRBJ2-1; 10 positions agree with TRBD2. Germline V gene data show CDR1 as WNHNN and CDR2 as SYGVQD (reference sequence). This CDR3 contains 16 residues. The V segment lost 0 bases and the J segment 7 bases; nucleotides outside the gene matches: 6.

This clonotype has just a few counts. The chain employs TRBV6-6 and TRBJ1-5; D unclear. This CDR3 region has 13 residues. Germline-derived CDR1 and CDR2 are MNHNY and SVGAGI (reference sequence). Trimming cost V 5 bases and J 0 bases, with 5 bases left between them. The CDR3 protein is CASSAYSNQPQHF. CDR3 bases: TGTGCCAGCAGTGCATATAGCAATCAGCCCCAGCATTTT.

This sequence joins TRBV5-1 and TRBJ1-4, with D unresolved. The germline CDR1 and CDR2 sequences are SGHRS and YFSETQ. This CDR3 is built from 15 residues. The V gene lost 7 bases and the J gene lost 3 bases, with 16 bases spanning the gap. The chain's CDR3 is CASRLSGRPNEKLFF. In DNA, the CDR3 is TGCGCCAGCCGCCTCTCCGGACGGCCTAATGAAAAACTGTTTTTT.